These 20 T cell receptor beta chains originate from one sample sequenced in a study of regulatory T cells in long-lasting Graves disease. The time point is: persistent/refractory GD, antithyroid drugs over 5 years with positive TRAb. RNA isolated from PBMCs was used to make the TCR library. HTBI primers from iRepertoire and Arm-PCR of CDR3 regions yielded the TCR beta libraries. Each CDR3 protein gets one entry after TCRdb re-called the multiplex PCR reads with MiXCR. The sample includes about 660,000 distinct CDR3 sequences, 25% to 30% of them seen just once. The starting material was peripheral blood mononuclear cells (PBMCs), obtained when the disease was refractory, from a patient treated with antithyroid drugs. The receptors here all came from a female donor with Graves disease.

On this clonotype itself: A single base separates this from a much larger clone, so it may be a read error. The rearrangement links TRBV3-1 to TRBJ1-6; D possibly corresponds to TRBD1 (6 bases). Per germline, CDR1 LGHDT and CDR2 YNNKEL (reference sequence). This CDR3 spans 14 amino acids. Trimming removed 6 bases from V and 4 bases from J, with 10 bases in between. The CDR3 nucleotides read TGTGCCAGCAGGCAGGACAGTTATAATTCACCCCTCCACTTT. Translating it yields CASRQDSYNSPLHF.

This clonotype was recorded at least ten times. DNA of the CDR3: TGTGCCTCAACAGGGCCCAACACTGAAGCTTTCTTT. It yields the protein CASTGPNTEAFF. The V call is TRBV6-1, the J call TRBJ1-1; D may be TRBD1 (6 bases). The CDR3 is 12 residues long. V was cut by 11 bases and J by 2 bases, with 12 bases left in between. Germline loops: CDR1 MNHNS, CDR2 SASEGT.

The V call is TRBV29-1, the J call TRBJ1-1; D call uncertain. CDR1 is SQVTM, CDR2 ANQGSEA, per germline. The CDR3 sequence is 13 residues long. Trimming left V 3 bases short and J 1 base short, with 9 bases between. The CDR3 bases are TGCAGCGTTGACGAGCCAGAGAACACTGAAGCTTTCTTT. Protein sequence: CSVDEPENTEAFF.

This sequence joins TRBV30 and TRBJ2-7; possible D gene TRBD1, 6 bases. Trimming pared 6 bases from V and 1 base from J, leaving 16 bases between. The CDR3 has 14 residues. Germline values: CDR1 GTSNPN, CDR2 SVGIG (reference sequence). CDR3 DNA: TGTGCCTGTACCTCTGCAGGGGTATCCTACGAGCAGTACTTC. Translation: CACTSAGVSYEQYF.

J is TRBJ1-1 and V is TRBV13; D remains unclear. CDR1 is PRHDT, CDR2 FYEKMQ, per germline (reference sequence). The CDR3 totals 15 residues. With 0 bases removed from V and 2 bases from J, the gap between germline ends came to 10 bases. In DNA form, the CDR3 reads TGTGCCAGCAGCTTAGGCCTGGGAGGCAACACTGAAGCTTTCTTT. This codes for CASSLGLGGNTEAFF. Filled out from reference TRBV13 and TRBJ1-1, the complete variable domain reads AAGVIQSPRHLIKEKRETATLKCYPIPRHDTVYWYQQGPGQDPQFLISFYEKMQSDKGSIPDRFSAQQFSDYHSELNMSSLELGDSALYFCASSLGLGGNTEAFFGQGTRLTVV.

In this sample, this clonotype turned up a few times. The chain joins TRBV6-1 to TRBJ2-6; D is unclear. The CDR3 extends over 13 amino acids. Deletions cut 6 bases from V and 3 bases from J, with 6 bases between. Germline lookup yields CDR1 MNHNS and CDR2 SASEGT. CDR3 bases: TGTGCCAGCAGGGGAATTGGGGCCAACGTCCTGACTTTC. Translated: CASRGIGANVLTF.

This clonotype was detected only a few times. V is TRBV2 and J is TRBJ2-7; no definite D call. Germline-derived CDR1 and CDR2 are SNHLY and FYNNEI. V shed 6 bases and J shed 6 bases, with 12 bases lying between them. CDR3 length: 12 amino acids. The CDR3 region is CASSLQFAEQYF. In DNA, the CDR3 is TGTGCCAGCAGCTTACAGTTTGCCGAGCAGTACTTC.

This clonotype was recorded a few times. This chain joins TRBV5-1 and TRBJ1-1; 7 positions match TRBD1. CDR3 length: 15 amino acids. In germline, CDR1 is SGHRS, CDR2 YFSETQ. J gave up 3 bases and V 4 bases, and 9 bases lay outside the gene matches. CDR3 sequence: CASSPMGQGDTEAFF. The CDR3 DNA sequence: TGCGCCAGCAGCCCTATGGGGCAGGGGGACACTGAAGCTTTCTTT.

This clonotype was seen more than once but under ten times. The CDR3 loop reads CASSPRVENTEAFF. CDR3 DNA: TGTGCCAGCAGTCCCAGGGTTGAGAACACTGAAGCTTTCTTT. The V and J genes are TRBV6-2 or TRBV6-3 and TRBJ1-1; D may be TRBD1 (5 bases). V lost 5 bases, J lost 1 base, and 11 bases lay in between. The CDR3 consists of 14 residues. From germline, CDR1 is MNHEY and CDR2 SVGEGT.

This rearrangement joins TRBV4-1 to TRBJ1-1; D is unclear. Trimming took off 1 base at V and 6 bases at J, with 12 bases between the two ends. The germline CDR1 and CDR2 sequences are MGHRA and YSYEKL. The CDR3 is 14 amino acids. CDR3 loop: CASSQVRASAEAFF. DNA of the CDR3: TGCGCCAGCAGCCAAGTGAGAGCCTCTGCTGAAGCTTTCTTT.

This clonotype was seen more than once but under ten times. V gene TRBV4-1 combines with J gene TRBJ1-2, with D possibly matching TRBD1 (5 bases). CDR3 length: 12 residues. Germline-derived CDR1 and CDR2 are MGHRA and YSYEKL. The V and J ends lost 0 bases and 9 bases respectively, with 8 bases between them. This chain's CDR3 is CASSQEQARYTF. CDR3 coding DNA: TGCGCCAGCAGCCAAGAACAGGCCCGCTACACCTTC.

This clonotype appeared a few times. This chain connects TRBV25-1 to TRBJ1-5; 7 bases match TRBD1. This CDR3 has 17 amino acids. Per germline, CDR1 MGHDK and CDR2 SYGVNS. The ends lost 2 bases at V and 0 bases at J; junction bases unmatched: 7. CDR3 protein: CASSETTGDDSNQPQHF. The CDR3 DNA sequence: TGTGCCAGCAGTGAAACCACAGGGGACGATAGCAATCAGCCCCAGCATTTT.

This clonotype was recorded at least ten times. The chain is built from TRBV2 and TRBJ2-4, with 9 bases lining up with TRBD2. The germline V gene has CDR1 SNHLY and CDR2 FYNNEI. J gave up 9 bases and V 7 bases, and 7 bases lay outside the gene matches. This CDR3 is built from 13 residues. CDR3 protein: CASTYSGSFIQYF. In nucleotides, the CDR3 is TGTGCCAGCACGTATAGCGGGAGCTTCATTCAGTACTTC.

This chain joins TRBV5-6 and TRBJ2-2; no reliable D call. The CDR3 contains 14 residues. Germline loops: CDR1 SGHDT, CDR2 YYEEEE. V was cut by 0 bases and J by 3 bases, with 6 bases left in between. The CDR3 is CASSLGQDTGELFF. The CDR3 nucleotides read TGTGCCAGCAGCTTGGGTCAGGACACCGGGGAGCTGTTTTTT.

The gene calls are TRBV6-1 and TRBJ2-2; D unresolved. Trimming stripped 4 bases from V and 8 bases from J, with 11 bases between. CDR3 length equals 13 residues. Germline V gives CDR1 MNHNS, CDR2 SASEGT. CDR3 sequence: CASSVRRGGELFF. CDR3 nucleotides: TGTGCCAGCAGTGTCCGGAGAGGAGGGGAGCTGTTTTTT.

This clonotype occurred many times. The chain employs TRBV12-3 or TRBV12-4 and TRBJ2-7; TRBD1 matches 8 bases. The CDR3 loop spans 15 amino acids. Unmatched junction bases numbered 12, after V lost 6 bases and J lost 5 bases. The CDR3 sequence: CASSNAGRGQDEQYF. CDR3 DNA: TGTGCCAGCAGCAATGCCGGCAGGGGGCAGGACGAGCAGTACTTC.

In this sample, this clonotype turned up a few times. The genes are TRBV15 and TRBJ1-2; D uncertain. The CDR3 contains 15 residues. The V gene's germline CDR1 is LNHNV and CDR2 YYDKDF (reference sequence). Trimming stripped 6 bases from V and 2 bases from J, with 16 bases between. The CDR3 here is CATRRNQLSNYGYTF. In DNA, the CDR3 is TGTGCCACCAGAAGGAACCAGCTATCAAACTATGGCTACACCTTC.

The CDR3 DNA sequence: TGTGCCAGCAGTGCTCATGGGAGCTCTGGAAACACCATATATTTT. Translated, it gives CASSAHGSSGNTIYF. The chain couples TRBV28 to TRBJ1-3, with D hard to call. The V and J ends lost 5 bases and 0 bases respectively, with 11 bases between them. Germline values: CDR1 MDHEN, CDR2 SYDVKM. The CDR3 totals 15 residues.

This clonotype turned up a few times. CDR3 in amino acids: CASSVGYGYTF. In nucleotides, the CDR3 is TGTGCCAGCAGTGTTGGGTATGGCTACACCTTC. The chain recombines TRBV19 with TRBJ1-2; D is undetermined. Per germline, CDR1 LNHDA and CDR2 SQIVND (reference sequence). CDR3 length equals 11 residues. V lost 9 bases, J lost 5 bases, and 10 bases lay in between. The full variable domain, in which reference TRBV19 and TRBJ1-2 provide the parts outside the CDR3, is DGGITQSPKYLFRKEGQNVTLSCEQNLNHDAMYWYRQDPGQGLRLIYYSQIVNDFQKGDIAEGYSVSREKKESFPLTVTSAQKNPTAFYLCASSVGYGYTFGSGTRLTVV.

The chain combines TRBV7-9 with TRBJ1-1; D remains unclear. V lost 1 base and J lost 5, with 11 bases in between. Germline V lookup: CDR1 SEHNR, CDR2 FQNEAQ (reference sequence). The CDR3 sequence is 14 residues long. This CDR3 reads CASSLGVSRTEAFF. The CDR3 bases are TGTGCCAGCAGCTTAGGGGTCTCACGGACTGAAGCTTTCTTT.